This TCR beta chain was documented in a study of T cell changes during pregnancy in multiple sclerosis. Sequencing used immunoSEQ multiplex PCR; TCRdb keeps in-frame clones, though not all of them. The sample yields some 85,000 clones, more than 90% seen once. The CDR3 length is 14 residues. V was trimmed by 1 base and J by 5 bases, leaving 12 bases between them. Germline lookup yields CDR1 MNHEY and CDR2 SVGAGI. The chain recombines TRBV6-5 with TRBJ2-7; D might be TRBD1 (6 bases). This sequence was found in a female donor with multiple sclerosis, enrolled in a pregnancy study. Material: peripheral blood, obtained in the second trimester of pregnancy. As DNA, the CDR3 is TGTGCCAGCAGTTACTACAGGGCCGGGAACGAGCAGTACTTC. It is translated as CASSYYRAGNEQYF.